What follows are 30 T cell receptor beta chains derived from one specimen sequenced in a study of shared clonotypes between healthy human individuals. The data were produced by immunoSEQ multiplex PCR, yet TCRdb's version contains in-frame clones alone and is incomplete. The sample includes roughly 1 million clones, about 74% of them seen just once. The sequenced material came from memory CD4+ T cells sorted from blood. Subset indicated: CD45RA-negative fraction. These receptors were collected from a man younger than 30 in good health.

On this clone itself: At one end the junction does not follow the germline gene, possibly because of a read error. The chain links TRBV28 to TRBJ2-7, with D uncertain. The CDR3 consists of 11 residues. From germline, CDR1 is MDHEN and CDR2 SYDVKM. The CDR3 DNA is TGTGCCAGCGCTGTACATGGGCCCCATTTCTTC. This sequence encodes CASAVHGPHFF. Supplemented by reference TRBV28 and TRBJ2-7, the full variable domain reads DVKVTQSSRYLVKRTGEKVFLECVQDMDHENMFWYRQDPGLGLRLIYFSYDVKMKEKGDIPEGYSVSREKKERFSLILESASTNQTSMYLCASAVHGPHFFGPGTRLTVT.

V gene TRBV6-1 combines with J gene TRBJ2-1, with 13 bases aligning to TRBD2. The CDR3 runs to 12 residues. The ends lost 3 bases at V and 16 bases at J; junction bases unmatched: 3. CDR1 and CDR2 (germline): MNHNS, SASEGT. The CDR3: CASSEGLAGYFF. The CDR3 region has the DNA TGTGCCAGCAGTGAGGGACTAGCGGGGTATTTCTTC.

V is TRBV7-9 and J is TRBJ2-1; 14 nucleotides align to TRBD2. CDR3 length: 14 residues. The V segment lost 5 bases and the J segment 15 bases; nucleotides outside the gene matches: 9. CDR1 and CDR2 from the germline V gene are SEHNR and FQNEAQ (reference sequence). The CDR3 sequence: CASSAGLAGAPPFF. CDR3 in DNA: TGTGCCAGCAGCGCGGGACTAGCGGGAGCCCCTCCGTTCTTC.

The chain couples TRBV19 to TRBJ2-3, with TRBD2 identical over 10 bases. The CDR3 sequence is 18 residues long. Germline V gives CDR1 LNHDA, CDR2 SQIVND (reference sequence). With 0 bases clipped from V and 4 bases from J, the junction kept 10 bases outside the gene matches. CDR3 in DNA: TGTGCCAGTAGTATAGATAGTTCTAGCGGGAGAATGGCAGATACGCAGTATTTT. This gives the protein CASSIDSSSGRMADTQYF.

This clone was observed a few times. The chain has TRBV7-6 and TRBJ2-6; D might be TRBD1 (7 bases). The ends were cut back, 5 bases at V and 1 base at J, with 24 bases in the middle. The germline CDR1 and CDR2 sequences are SGHVS and FNYEAQ. The CDR3 is made up of 20 amino acids. The CDR3 sequence is CASSTTPGGTAKSGANVLTF. The CDR3 DNA reads as TGTGCCAGCAGCACAACGCCGGGCGGGACAGCGAAATCTGGGGCCAACGTCCTGACTTTC.

The chain has TRBV5-6 and TRBJ2-7, with 9 bases fitting TRBD1. Germline CDR1 reads SGHDT; CDR2 reads YYEEEE. The CDR3 totals 14 residues. V shed 5 bases, J shed 2 bases, and the junction held 5 bases outside the gene matches. CDR3 bases: TGTGCCAGCAGGGCGACAGGGGGAGCCTACGAGCAGTACTTC. It encodes CASRATGGAYEQYF.

This clone was detected only a few times. Just one base apart from a much larger clone, this may be a read error. Other DNA sequences within the sample encode an identical CDR3. The V call is TRBV30, the J call TRBJ1-1; no definite D call. V was cut by 0 bases and J by 1 base, with 6 bases left in between. Germline CDR1 GTSNPN, CDR2 SVGIG (reference sequence). The CDR3 has 13 amino acids. The CDR3 DNA is TGTGCCTGGAGTGTATGGGGGAACACTGAAGCTTTCTTT. Translating gives CAWSVWGNTEAFF.

Of note for this clone: This likely comes from a read error, as the CDR3 has no conserved phenylalanine or tryptophan at its end. The gene calls are TRBV30 and TRBJ2-7, with D tentatively TRBD1 (6 bases). Germline V gene lookup returns CDR1 GTSNPN and CDR2 SVGIG (reference sequence). The CDR3 is made up of 12 amino acids. V lost 5 bases to trimming and J lost 1 base, with 9 bases between them. The CDR3 nucleotides are TGTGCCTGGGGGGGCTTTTCCTACGAGCAGTACCTC. This translates into CAWGGFSYEQYL.

The genes are TRBV28 and TRBJ1-3; unclear D gene. This CDR3 is 19 amino acids long. Germline CDR1 reads MDHEN; CDR2 reads SYDVKM. V was shortened by 10 bases and J by 0 bases, with 28 bases between the two germline ends. CDR3 coding DNA: TGTGCCAACCACCAATTCAGGATCAGGAATCTCAGCTCTGGAAACACCATATATTTT. This sequence encodes CANHQFRIRNLSSGNTIYF. Full variable domain (outside the CDR3, taken from reference TRBV28 and TRBJ1-3): DVKVTQSSRYLVKRTGEKVFLECVQDMDHENMFWYRQDPGLGLRLIYFSYDVKMKEKGDIPEGYSVSREKKERFSLILESASTNQTSMYLCANHQFRIRNLSSGNTIYFGEGSWLTVV.

The chain employs TRBV5-6 and TRBJ1-2, with 8 bases lining up with TRBD1. This CDR3 contains 14 residues. Germline trimming cut 1 base from V and 7 bases from J; bases unmatched to any gene: 6. In germline, CDR1 is SGHDT, CDR2 YYEEEE. CDR3 sequence: CASSLRAGGSGYTF. CDR3 DNA sequence: TGTGCCAGCAGCTTGCGGGCAGGGGGCTCTGGCTACACCTTC.

V gene TRBV19 combines with J gene TRBJ2-7, with D maybe TRBD1 (6 bases). The CDR3 totals 14 residues. Germline V lookup: CDR1 LNHDA, CDR2 SQIVND (reference sequence). Trimming shortened V by 4 bases and J by 0 bases, and 10 bases separated the two germline ends. The CDR3 nucleotides read TGTGCCAGTAGTAACAGGGCTAGCTCCTACGAGCAGTACTTC. This gives the protein CASSNRASSYEQYF. Using reference TRBV19 and TRBJ2-7 for the parts outside the CDR3, the full variable domain is DGGITQSPKYLFRKEGQNVTLSCEQNLNHDAMYWYRQDPGQGLRLIYYSQIVNDFQKGDIAEGYSVSREKKESFPLTVTSAQKNPTAFYLCASSNRASSYEQYFGPGTRLTVT.

This clone occurred a few times. The J gene is TRBJ2-2, the V gene TRBV7-6; 8 bases map to TRBD2. Germline CDR1 SGHVS, CDR2 FNYEAQ. The CDR3 totals 16 residues. J gave up 1 base and V 0 bases, and 1 base lay outside the gene matches. The CDR3 reads CASSLALAENTGELFF. Here the CDR3 DNA reads TGTGCCAGCAGCTTAGCACTAGCGGAGAACACCGGGGAGCTGTTTTTT.

V gene TRBV7-9 combines with J gene TRBJ1-1; D not resolved. Germline V gene sequence: CDR1 SEHNR, CDR2 FQNEAQ (reference sequence). V was cut by 4 bases and J by 5 bases, with 17 bases left in between. The CDR3 is 15 amino acids. CDR3 loop: CASSSAVYEWTEAFF. The CDR3 nucleotides are TGTGCCAGCAGCTCCGCCGTGTATGAATGGACTGAAGCTTTCTTT. Filled out from reference TRBV7-9 and TRBJ1-1, the complete variable domain reads DTGVSQNPRHKITKRGQNVTFRCDPISEHNRLYWYRQTLGQGPEFLTYFQNEAQLEKSRLLSDRFSAERPKGSFSTLEIQRTEQGDSAMYLCASSSAVYEWTEAFFGQGTRLTVV.

The V and J genes are TRBV30 and TRBJ2-3; D is perhaps TRBD1 or TRBD2 (5 bases each). Trimming shortened V by 0 bases and J by 1 base, and 11 bases separated the two germline ends. Per the germline V gene, CDR1 is GTSNPN and CDR2 is SVGIG (reference sequence). This CDR3 is 15 amino acids long. The CDR3 region has the DNA TGTGCCTGGAGTGTAAAGCAGGGACGCACAGATACGCAGTATTTT. This codes for CAWSVKQGRTDTQYF.

The chain employs TRBV5-1 and TRBJ2-3, with D possibly TRBD1 on 6 matching bases. The V gene lost 4 bases and the J gene lost 5 bases, with 11 bases spanning the gap. CDR3 length equals 13 residues. Germline loops: CDR1 SGHRS, CDR2 YFSETQ. CDR3 residues: CASSLGAEDTQYF. CDR3 in DNA: TGCGCCAGCAGCCTGGGGGCCGAAGATACGCAGTATTTT. The full variable domain, in which reference TRBV5-1 and TRBJ2-3 provide the parts outside the CDR3, is KAGVTQTPRYLIKTRGQQVTLSCSPISGHRSVSWYQQTPGQGLQFLFEYFSETQRNKGNFPGRFSGRQFSNSRSEMNVSTLELGDSALYLCASSLGAEDTQYFGPGTRLTVL.

This clone has at least ten counts. This CDR3 is also generated by other DNA sequences in the sample. V usage is TRBV19 and J usage is TRBJ2-3, with TRBD2 identical over 7 bases. The CDR3 is made up of 14 amino acids. Unmatched junction bases numbered 6, after V lost 5 bases and J lost 4 bases. The V gene's germline CDR1 is LNHDA and CDR2 SQIVND (reference sequence). The CDR3 DNA reads TGTGCCAGTAGTCCCAGGGAGGGCGCAGATACGCAGTATTTT. Translated, it gives CASSPREGADTQYF.

This chain joins TRBV18 and TRBJ1-2; D is perhaps TRBD1 (5 bases). The germline V gene encodes CDR1 KGHSH and CDR2 LQKENI. V was trimmed by 5 bases and J by 3 bases, leaving 10 bases between them. The CDR3 is 13 residues long. The CDR3 region is CASSAGEDYGYTF. CDR3 coding DNA: TGTGCCAGCTCAGCGGGGGAAGACTATGGCTACACCTTC. Looking up the rest from reference TRBV18 and TRBJ1-2 gives the full variable domain: NAGVMQNPRHLVRRRGQEARLRCSPMKGHSHVYWYRQLPEEGLKFMVYLQKENIIDESGMPKERFSAEFPKEGPSILRIQQVVRGDSAAYFCASSAGEDYGYTFGSGTRLTVV.

V gene TRBV11-3 combines with J gene TRBJ2-5; 9 bases are shared with TRBD2. Germline CDR1 and CDR2: SGHNT and YENEEA. CDR3 length equals 13 residues. The J segment lost 4 bases and the V segment lost 5 bases, leaving 2 bases of the junction unmatched. The CDR3 bases are TGTGCCAGCAGCCAAGCGGGAGGAGAGACCCAGTACTTC. Translated, it gives CASSQAGGETQYF.

J is TRBJ2-4 and V is TRBV2, with D possibly matching TRBD2 (6 bases). The CDR3 spans 14 residues. In germline, CDR1 is SNHLY, CDR2 FYNNEI. The V end lost 3 bases, the J end lost 6 bases, and 12 bases lay between the germline ends. Here the CDR3 reads CASSEEGGRNIQYF. CDR3 DNA sequence: TGTGCCAGCAGTGAGGAGGGTGGTAGAAACATTCAGTACTTC.

This rearrangement joins TRBV27 to TRBJ2-1; D not resolved. Germline assignment: CDR1 MNHEY and CDR2 SMNVEV (reference sequence). V lost 3 bases and J 7 bases, leaving 16 bases between the germline ends. This CDR3 region has 15 residues. The CDR3 protein is CASSFLTDSQNEQFF. The CDR3 DNA sequence: TGTGCCAGCAGTTTCTTAACTGACTCGCAAAATGAGCAGTTCTTC.

The chain is built from TRBV13 and TRBJ1-2, with 7 bases aligning to TRBD1. Germline CDR1 PRHDT, CDR2 FYEKMQ (reference sequence). The CDR3 has 15 residues. V was clipped by 6 bases and J by 8 bases; unmatched bases: 15. The CDR3 DNA is TGTGCCAGCAGGGCGGTACAGGGGCCGTCGGGCGGCTACACCTTC. It translates to CASRAVQGPSGGYTF.

This chain joins TRBV11-2 and TRBJ2-5; perhaps TRBD1 as D (6 bases). Germline V lookup: CDR1 SGHAT, CDR2 FQNNGV. The CDR3 totals 11 residues. V was trimmed by 4 bases and J by 13 bases, leaving 13 bases between them. The CDR3 reads CASSSGQLVYF. The CDR3 nucleotides read TGTGCCAGCAGCTCAGGACAGTTGGTGTACTTC.

The chain employs TRBV7-9 and TRBJ1-2; D is unresolved. CDR3 length: 15 amino acids. The germline V gene encodes CDR1 SEHNR and CDR2 FQNEAQ (reference sequence). Trimming took 5 bases from V and 8 from J, leaving 21 bases between them. The CDR3 region has the DNA TGTGCCAGCAGCCCAGTAGTAGGACTTAGTCGGGGCTACACCTTC. Amino acid sequence: CASSPVVGLSRGYTF. The full variable domain, its missing parts supplied by reference TRBV7-9 and TRBJ1-2, is DTGVSQNPRHKITKRGQNVTFRCDPISEHNRLYWYRQTLGQGPEFLTYFQNEAQLEKSRLLSDRFSAERPKGSFSTLEIQRTEQGDSAMYLCASSPVVGLSRGYTFGSGTRLTVV.

This clone was counted between two and nine times. This CDR3 is CSVDQGEAFF. The CDR3 DNA reads as TGCAGCGTTGACCAGGGTGAAGCTTTCTTT. The chain uses TRBV29-1 and TRBJ1-1; a weak D match, TRBD1 (5 bases). This CDR3 contains 10 residues. Germline lookup yields CDR1 SQVTM and CDR2 ANQGSEA. Trimming took off 3 bases at V and 7 bases at J, with 6 bases between the two ends.

V gene TRBV13 combines with J gene TRBJ2-5; tentatively, D is TRBD1 (6 bases). V dropped 5 bases and J dropped 5 bases, with 18 bases sitting between them. This CDR3 has 15 amino acids. CDR1 is PRHDT and CDR2 is FYEKMQ in the germline V gene (reference sequence). The CDR3 DNA reads TGTGCCAGCAGCCTTAACAGGGTTTCGGGTGAGACCCAGTACTTC. This codes for CASSLNRVSGETQYF.

V gene TRBV19 combines with J gene TRBJ1-6; 7 positions match TRBD1. The CDR3 spans 16 residues. Germline trimming cut 5 bases from V and 0 bases from J; bases unmatched to any gene: 4. CDR1 and CDR2 (germline): LNHDA, SQIVND (reference sequence). CDR3 sequence reads: CASSVSGGSYNSPLHF. DNA for the CDR3: TGTGCCAGTAGTGTCTCAGGGGGCTCCTATAATTCACCCCTCCACTTT.

This clone was detected a few times. It may be a read error: a sequence one base away is much more abundant. J is TRBJ1-1 and V is TRBV7-3; D is undetermined. The germline V and J ends were trimmed by 2 bases and 1 base, with 5 bases remaining between them. Germline CDR1 reads SGHTA; CDR2 reads FQGTGA. The CDR3 is 13 amino acids. CDR3 amino acids: CASSLWENTEAFF. In DNA form, the CDR3 reads TGTGCCAGCAGCTTATGGGAGAACACTGAAGCTTTCTTT.

This chain links TRBV11-2 with TRBJ1-2; D perhaps matches TRBD1 (6 bases). V lost 5 bases and J lost 5, with 15 bases in between. Germline lookup yields CDR1 SGHAT and CDR2 FQNNGV. The CDR3 is made up of 14 amino acids. This CDR3 reads CASSLDSLLYGYTF. The CDR3, as DNA: TGTGCCAGCAGCCTGGACAGTCTACTTTATGGCTACACCTTC. The whole variable domain, filled in from reference TRBV11-2 and TRBJ1-2, reads EAGVAQSPRYKIIEKRQSVAFWCNPISGHATLYWYQQILGQGPKLLIQFQNNGVVDDSQLPKDRFSAERLKGVDSTLKIQPAKLEDSAVYLCASSLDSLLYGYTFGSGTRLTVV.

The J gene is TRBJ1-4, the V gene TRBV10-3; perhaps TRBD1 as D (6 bases). This CDR3 is built from 13 residues. Trimming took 10 bases from V and 6 from J, leaving 15 bases between them. CDR1 and CDR2 (germline): ENHRY, SYGVKD. The CDR3 nucleotides are TGTGCCACTACCGGGGGGCTCGATGAAAAACTGTTTTTT. Translation: CATTGGLDEKLFF.

The rearrangement uses TRBV4-1 and TRBJ2-5; D remains ambiguous. CDR3 length: 15 amino acids. Per germline, CDR1 MGHRA and CDR2 YSYEKL. V dropped 0 bases and J dropped 5 bases, with 13 bases sitting between them. The chain's CDR3 is CASSQEGRVWETQYF. The CDR3 bases are TGCGCCAGCAGCCAAGAAGGAAGGGTTTGGGAGACCCAGTACTTC.